This T cell receptor (beta chain) came from a study of control samples from healthy donors and cancer patients. Trimming left V 2 bases short and J 1 base short, with 9 bases between. The CDR3 sequence is 15 residues long. CDR1 is SEHNR, CDR2 FQNEAQ, per germline (reference sequence). Generated by immunoSEQ multiplex PCR, the TCRdb table keeps only in-frame clones and is missing some. The sample includes around 97,000 clones, approximately 90% seen only once; the top ten take over 15%. The clonotype originates from a man aged 60 to 75 with lung cancer. The rearrangement joins TRBV7-9 to TRBJ1-5, with TRBD1 as a possible D gene (6 bases). The material sequenced was PBMCs. The CDR3 sequence is CASSLSGQSNQPQHF. The CDR3 coding sequence is TGTGCCAGCAGCTTATCGGGACAAAGCAATCAGCCCCAGCATTTT.